Presented here are 21 T cell receptor beta chains from one specimen sequenced in a study of a mutant IDH1 vaccine in newly diagnosed glioma. Measured with immunoSEQ multiplex PCR; TCRdb has only the in-frame clones, and not every one. The table lists tens of thousands of clones, 92% of them singletons. Specified time point: baseline, week 1 (first vaccination visit). Stated treatment: pre-vaccination baseline after standard-of-care therapy. Material: PBMCs, obtained from a glioma patient treated with radiotherapy, temozolomide or both. These TCRs come from a man aged 18 to 29 with glioma.

V is TRBV25-1 and J is TRBJ2-3; D remains unclear. Germline V gene lookup returns CDR1 MGHDK and CDR2 SYGVNS. This CDR3 has 17 amino acids. Trimming stripped 6 bases from V and 0 bases from J, with 19 bases between. The CDR3 sequence is CASSPRRSPNSTDTQYF. The CDR3 nucleotides read TGTGCCAGCAGCCCTCGGCGGTCCCCTAATAGCACAGATACGCAGTATTTT.

The chain has TRBV2 and TRBJ2-7, with a tentative D call TRBD1 (5 bases). V was shortened by 8 bases and J by 0 bases, with 20 bases between the two germline ends. Germline assignment: CDR1 SNHLY and CDR2 FYNNEI. The CDR3 runs to 16 residues. CDR3 DNA sequence: TGTGCCAGCTATATTCCTGGACAACCGAGCTCCTACGAGCAGTACTTC. The encoded protein is CASYIPGQPSSYEQYF.

This CDR3 reads CAWSLGINYGYTF. The CDR3 region has the DNA TGTGCCTGGAGTCTCGGGATTAACTATGGCTACACCTTC. V is TRBV30 and J is TRBJ1-2; D gene ambiguous. Germline values: CDR1 GTSNPN, CDR2 SVGIG (reference sequence). This CDR3 spans 13 amino acids. V lost 2 bases, J lost 1 base, and 8 bases lay in between. Drawing the rest from reference TRBV30 and TRBJ1-2, the complete variable domain is SQTIHQWPATLVQPVGSPLSLECTVEGTSNPNLYWYRQAAGRGLQLLFYSVGIGQISSEVPQNLSASRPQDRQFILSSKKLLLSDSGFYLCAWSLGINYGYTFGSGTRLTVV.

The V and J genes are TRBV7-2 and TRBJ1-4; D is uncertain. CDR1 and CDR2 (germline): SGHTA, FQGNSA. This CDR3 contains 14 residues. Trimming shortened V by 3 bases and J by 4 bases, and 9 bases separated the two germline ends. DNA for the CDR3: TGTGCCAGCAGCTTGGGAAGCCTTAATGAAAAACTGTTTTTT. It yields the protein CASSLGSLNEKLFF. Based on the CDR3 plus reference TRBV7-2 and TRBJ1-4, the full variable domain is GAGVSQSPSNKVTEKGKDVELRCDPISGHTALYWYRQSLGQGLEFLIYFQGNSAPDKSGLPSDRFSAERTGGSVSTLTIQRTQQEDSAVYLCASSLGSLNEKLFFGSGTQLSVL.

V is TRBV19 and J is TRBJ1-5; D remains ambiguous. The CDR3 spans 15 residues. Germline CDR1 is LNHDA and CDR2 is SQIVND (reference sequence). V gave up 9 bases and J gave up 2 bases, with 17 bases separating them. CDR3 sequence: CASRSLEWGNQPQHF. The CDR3 DNA reads as TGTGCCAGCCGCTCCTTGGAATGGGGCAATCAGCCCCAGCATTTT.

The rearrangement links TRBV19 to TRBJ2-2, with D unclear. Germline V gene sequence: CDR1 LNHDA, CDR2 SQIVND (reference sequence). The V gene lost 6 bases and the J gene lost 4 bases, with 6 bases spanning the gap. This CDR3 is built from 12 residues. CDR3 loop: CASRVGTGELFF. The CDR3 bases are TGTGCCAGTAGAGTTGGCACCGGGGAGCTGTTTTTT.

This clone was recorded once. The chain uses TRBV4-1 and TRBJ2-1, with TRBD1 identical over 9 bases. J was trimmed by 8 bases and V by 4 bases; bases with no gene match: 6. This CDR3 has 14 residues. Germline V gene lookup returns CDR1 MGHRA and CDR2 YSYEKL. The CDR3 loop is CASSLKGQGDEQFF. In DNA form, the CDR3 reads TGCGCCAGCAGCCTAAAGGGACAGGGTGATGAGCAGTTCTTC.

The rearrangement links TRBV4-3 to TRBJ1-1; the D gene is possibly TRBD1 (5 bases). Germline CDR1 reads LGHNA; CDR2 reads YSLEER. V lost 3 bases and J lost 5, with 16 bases in between. The CDR3 has 15 residues. The CDR3 nucleotides are TGCGCCAGCAGCCAGGGGACCCCAATCAGAACTGAAGCTTTCTTT. Translation: CASSQGTPIRTEAFF.

The chain couples TRBV7-2 to TRBJ1-5; no clear D gene. The CDR3 consists of 14 residues. Germline CDR1 is SGHTA and CDR2 is FQGNSA. V was pared by 1 base and J by 5 bases, with 9 bases between. The CDR3 DNA is TGTGCCAGCAGCTTAGACAGAAGGGATCAGCCCCAGCATTTT. This gives the protein CASSLDRRDQPQHF.

The chain has TRBV15 and TRBJ1-2; weak D call: TRBD1 (6 bases). In germline, CDR1 is LNHNV, CDR2 YYDKDF (reference sequence). CDR3 length: 15 amino acids. Trimming cost V 3 bases and J 5 bases, with 16 bases left between them. The CDR3 region is CATSSGSGGPYGYTF. CDR3 nucleotide sequence: TGTGCCACCAGCAGTGGGTCGGGGGGCCCTTATGGCTACACCTTC.

V is TRBV6-1 and J is TRBJ2-7, with 15 positions matching TRBD2. CDR3 length: 15 amino acids. Germline V gives CDR1 MNHNS, CDR2 SASEGT. V lost 8 bases and J lost 1; bases outside the gene matches: 3. CDR3 DNA sequence: TGTGCCAGCGCCGGACTAGCGGGAGGGTCCTACGAGCAGTACTTC. This translates into CASAGLAGGSYEQYF.

The rearrangement joins TRBV5-1 to TRBJ2-7, with 7 bases matching TRBD2. The CDR3 length is 15 residues. J lost 4 bases, V lost 2 bases, and 9 bases had no gene match. The germline gives CDR1 SGHRS, CDR2 YFSETQ. CDR3 in DNA: TGCGCCAGCAGCTTCAAGCGGGACCCATTATACGAGCAGTACTTC. It codes for CASSFKRDPLYEQYF. The variable domain in full, with the rest retrieved from reference TRBV5-1 and TRBJ2-7, is KAGVTQTPRYLIKTRGQQVTLSCSPISGHRSVSWYQQTPGQGLQFLFEYFSETQRNKGNFPGRFSGRQFSNSRSEMNVSTLELGDSALYLCASSFKRDPLYEQYFGPGTRLTVT.

This clone was observed a single time. V and J are TRBV7-2 and TRBJ1-2; unclear D gene. The CDR3 consists of 12 residues. Germline assignment: CDR1 SGHTA and CDR2 FQGNSA. The V end lost 2 bases, the J end lost 4 bases, and 5 bases lay between the germline ends. CDR3 nucleotides: TGTGCCAGCAGCTTAACCAGCTATGGCTACACCTTC. This sequence encodes CASSLTSYGYTF.

This chain uses TRBV6-5 with TRBJ2-7, with a possible D match to TRBD2 (5 bases). The CDR3 length is 14 residues. Germline loops: CDR1 MNHEY, CDR2 SVGAGI. With 5 bases removed from V and 1 base from J, the gap between germline ends came to 12 bases. In DNA form, the CDR3 reads TGTGCCAGCAGTCCAAGGACTCAGTCCTACGAGCAGTACTTC. This gives the protein CASSPRTQSYEQYF.

This CDR3 is CASSKTGQGNTEAFF. The CDR3, as DNA: TGTGCCAGTAGCAAGACGGGACAGGGAAACACTGAAGCTTTCTTT. V is TRBV19 and J is TRBJ1-1; 9 bases are shared with TRBD1. Germline V CDR1 and CDR2: LNHDA, SQIVND (reference sequence). The CDR3 is 15 residues long. V lost 6 bases and J lost 2; bases outside the gene matches: 7.

The chain recombines TRBV28 with TRBJ1-5, with D hard to call. This CDR3 has 15 residues. Trimming shortened V by 3 bases and J by 3 bases, and 12 bases separated the two germline ends. Germline CDR1 and CDR2: MDHEN and SYDVKM. The CDR3 DNA reads TGTGCCAGCAGTTTTCGACGGCTAGACAATCAGCCCCAGCATTTT. Translating gives CASSFRRLDNQPQHF.

This clone was picked up a small number of times. The gene calls are TRBV13 and TRBJ1-6, with D perhaps TRBD1 (5 bases). CDR3 length equals 14 residues. Germline CDR1 reads PRHDT; CDR2 reads FYEKMQ (reference sequence). V was clipped by 4 bases and J by 7 bases, with 11 bases between them. CDR3 in amino acids: CASSSRGQNSPLHF. In DNA, the CDR3 is TGTGCCAGCAGCTCCCGGGGCCAAAATTCACCCCTCCACTTT. The complete variable domain, with remaining parts taken from reference TRBV13 and TRBJ1-6, reads AAGVIQSPRHLIKEKRETATLKCYPIPRHDTVYWYQQGPGQDPQFLISFYEKMQSDKGSIPDRFSAQQFSDYHSELNMSSLELGDSALYFCASSSRGQNSPLHFGNGTRLTVT.

The rearrangement uses TRBV5-4 and TRBJ2-1; D not certain. Germline values: CDR1 SGHNT, CDR2 YYREEE (reference sequence). The ends were cut back, 3 bases at V and 4 bases at J, with 8 bases in the middle. The CDR3 is 13 amino acids. This CDR3 is CASSSVFYNEQFF. In DNA form, the CDR3 reads TGTGCCAGCAGCTCGGTATTTTACAATGAGCAGTTCTTC.

The CDR3 region is CASRDRHMNTEAFF. In DNA form, the CDR3 reads TGTGCCTCGAGGGACAGGCACATGAACACTGAAGCTTTCTTT. The V call is TRBV30, the J call TRBJ1-1, with 8 bases identical to TRBD1. The CDR3 covers 14 residues. The junction had 7 bases not matched to a gene; V was cut back by 7 bases and J by 0 bases. Germline loops: CDR1 GTSNPN, CDR2 SVGIG (reference sequence).

For this clone: Other DNA sequences of this sample code for an identical CDR3. This sequence joins TRBV9 and TRBJ1-1, with D uncertain. Germline CDR1 and CDR2: SGDLS and YYNGEE. The CDR3 has 14 residues. V lost 0 bases and J lost 1, with 7 bases in between. The CDR3 here is CASSVGAQNTEAFF. In nucleotides, the CDR3 is TGTGCCAGCAGCGTAGGCGCACAGAACACTGAAGCTTTCTTT.

The chain couples TRBV28 to TRBJ1-1; TRBD1 matches at 7 bases. The length of the CDR3 is 14 residues. After removal of 8 bases from V and 1 base from J, the junction contained 7 bases not matched to a gene. Germline V lookup: CDR1 MDHEN, CDR2 SYDVKM. CDR3 in DNA: TGTGCCAGCCAGCCAGGGGGACCGAACACTGAAGCTTTCTTT. Translation: CASQPGGPNTEAFF.